The source of this TCR beta chain is a study of blood T cells in healthy people across ages. A second PCR of roughly 7 to 11 cycles used a sample-barcoded 5' primer and a J-beta primer mix. Each CDR3 protein gets one entry after TCRdb re-called the 5' RACE reads with MiXCR. Of fewer than 1.5 million distinct CDR3 sequences listed, around two fifths are singletons. A note on this clonotype: Its antigen is undetermined.

Whole-study findings and limits: Diversity figures based on one million T cells were deemed too low. More naive CD4+ cells and higher diversity marked long-lived donors relative to aged donors.

In germline, CDR1 is SGHRS, CDR2 YFSETQ. The CDR3 runs 16 residues. V lost 4 bases, J lost 6 bases, and 14 bases stayed unmatched. J is TRBJ2-7 and V is TRBV5-1, with TRBD2 identical over 9 bases. The clonotype originates from a woman aged 18 to 35 in good health. Sequences were obtained from blood. The CDR3 is CASSVWISGTSPEQYF. The CDR3, as DNA: TGCGCCAGCAGCGTTTGGATATCCGGGACTAGCCCCGAGCAGTACTTC.